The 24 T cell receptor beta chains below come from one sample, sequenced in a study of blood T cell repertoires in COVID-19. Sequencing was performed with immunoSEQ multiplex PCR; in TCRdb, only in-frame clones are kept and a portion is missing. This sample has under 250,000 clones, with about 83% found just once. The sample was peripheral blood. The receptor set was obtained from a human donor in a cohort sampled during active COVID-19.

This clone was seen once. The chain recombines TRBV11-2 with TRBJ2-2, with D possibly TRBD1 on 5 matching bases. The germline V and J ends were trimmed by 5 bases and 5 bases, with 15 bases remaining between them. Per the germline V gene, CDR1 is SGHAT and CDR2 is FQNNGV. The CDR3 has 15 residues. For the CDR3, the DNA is TGTGCCAGCAGCCCGTTAGGGGAAAGGACCGGGGAGCTGTTTTTT. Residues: CASSPLGERTGELFF.

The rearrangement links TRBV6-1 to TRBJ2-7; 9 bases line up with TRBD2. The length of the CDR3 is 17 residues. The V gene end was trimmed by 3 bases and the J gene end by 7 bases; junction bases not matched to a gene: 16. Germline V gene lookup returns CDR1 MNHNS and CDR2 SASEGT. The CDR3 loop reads CASSDPTGFSGRGEQYF. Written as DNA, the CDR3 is TGTGCCAGCAGTGACCCGACGGGGTTTAGCGGGAGAGGGGAGCAGTACTTC.

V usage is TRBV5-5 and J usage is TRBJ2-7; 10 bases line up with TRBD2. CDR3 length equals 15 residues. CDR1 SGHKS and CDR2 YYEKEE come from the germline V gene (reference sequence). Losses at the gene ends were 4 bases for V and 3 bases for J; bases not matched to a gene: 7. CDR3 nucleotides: TGTGCCAGCAGCAAATTAGCGGGGGGCGTCTACGAGCAGTACTTC. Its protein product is CASSKLAGGVYEQYF.

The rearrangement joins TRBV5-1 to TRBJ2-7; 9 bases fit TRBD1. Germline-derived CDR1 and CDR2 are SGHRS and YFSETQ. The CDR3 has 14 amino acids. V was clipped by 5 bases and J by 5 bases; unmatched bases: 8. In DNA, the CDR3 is TGCGCCAGCAGACGGCCGGGACAGGGCCACGAGCAGTACTTC. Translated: CASRRPGQGHEQYF.

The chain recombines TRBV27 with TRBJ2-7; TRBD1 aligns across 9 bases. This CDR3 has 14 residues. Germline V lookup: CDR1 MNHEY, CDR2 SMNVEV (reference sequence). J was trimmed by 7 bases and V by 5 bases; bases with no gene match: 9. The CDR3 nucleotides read TGTGCCAGCAGTCCCGGACAGGGGTGGTGGGAGCAGTACTTC. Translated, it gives CASSPGQGWWEQYF.

CDR3 amino acids: CASSLMESRGPLHF. The CDR3 coding sequence is TGCGCCAGCAGCTTGATGGAGTCGAGAGGTCCCCTCCACTTT. V usage is TRBV5-1 and J usage is TRBJ1-6, with D uncertain. Deletions cut 1 base from V and 13 bases from J, with 15 bases between. CDR1 and CDR2 (germline): SGHRS, YFSETQ. The CDR3 length is 14 residues.

The CDR3 DNA reads TGTGCCAGCAGTGGACTAGCGGGAGAGGACAATGAGCAGTTCTTC. This sequence encodes CASSGLAGEDNEQFF. This rearrangement joins TRBV6-4 to TRBJ2-1; 12 bases align to TRBD2. V shed 4 bases and J 5 bases; nucleotides not matched to a gene: 3. This CDR3 comprises 15 residues. Germline values: CDR1 MRHNA, CDR2 SNTAGT.

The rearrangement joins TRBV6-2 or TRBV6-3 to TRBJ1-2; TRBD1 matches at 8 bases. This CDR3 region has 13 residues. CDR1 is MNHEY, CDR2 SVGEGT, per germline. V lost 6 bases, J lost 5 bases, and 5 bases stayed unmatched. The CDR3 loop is CASSSTGEYGYTF. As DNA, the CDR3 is TGTGCCAGCAGCTCGACAGGGGAATATGGCTACACCTTC.

The DNA for the CDR3 is TGTGCCAGCAGCGTAGAGGCGCAGGGATTCTATGGCTACACCTTC. Its protein product is CASSVEAQGFYGYTF. V gene TRBV9 combines with J gene TRBJ1-2; D might be TRBD1 (5 bases). V was cut by 0 bases and J by 4 bases, with 13 bases left in between. Germline V gives CDR1 SGDLS, CDR2 YYNGEE. CDR3 length: 15 amino acids. The complete variable domain, with remaining parts taken from reference TRBV9 and TRBJ1-2, reads DSGVTQTPKHLITATGQRVTLRCSPRSGDLSVYWYQQSLDQGLQFLIQYYNGEERAKGNILERFSAQQFPDLHSELNLSSLELGDSALYFCASSVEAQGFYGYTFGSGTRLTVV.

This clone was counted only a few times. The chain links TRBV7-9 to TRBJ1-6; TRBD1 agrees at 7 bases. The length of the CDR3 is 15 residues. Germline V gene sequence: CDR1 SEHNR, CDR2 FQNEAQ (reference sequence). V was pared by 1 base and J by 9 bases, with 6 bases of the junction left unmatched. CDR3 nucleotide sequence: TGTGCCAGCAGCTTAGTCGTCAGGGGGTCTTCACCCCTCCACTTT. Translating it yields CASSLVVRGSSPLHF.

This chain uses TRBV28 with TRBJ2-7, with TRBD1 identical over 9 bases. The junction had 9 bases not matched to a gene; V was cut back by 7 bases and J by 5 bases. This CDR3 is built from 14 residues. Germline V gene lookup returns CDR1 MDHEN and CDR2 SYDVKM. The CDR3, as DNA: TGTGCCAGCAAAGAACAGGGGGCTGGCCACGAGCAGTACTTC. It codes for CASKEQGAGHEQYF.

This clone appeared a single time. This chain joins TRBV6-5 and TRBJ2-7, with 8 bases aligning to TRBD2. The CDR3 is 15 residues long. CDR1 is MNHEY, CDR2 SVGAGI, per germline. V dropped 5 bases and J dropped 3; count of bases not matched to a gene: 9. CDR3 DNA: TGTGCCAGCAGTACGACTAGCGCCACCGACTACGAGCAGTACTTC. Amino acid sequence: CASSTTSATDYEQYF.

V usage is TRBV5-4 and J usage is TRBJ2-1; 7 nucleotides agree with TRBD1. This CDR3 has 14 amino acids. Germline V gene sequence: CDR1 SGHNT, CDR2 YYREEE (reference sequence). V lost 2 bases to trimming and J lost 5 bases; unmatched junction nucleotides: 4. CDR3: CASSLQGRNNEQFF. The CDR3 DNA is TGTGCCAGCAGCTTACAGGGGAGAAACAATGAGCAGTTCTTC.

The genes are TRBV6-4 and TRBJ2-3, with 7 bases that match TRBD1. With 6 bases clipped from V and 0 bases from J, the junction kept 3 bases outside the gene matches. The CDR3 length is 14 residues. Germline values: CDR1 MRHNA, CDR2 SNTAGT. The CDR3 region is CASRATGSTDTQYF. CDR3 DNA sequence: TGTGCCAGCAGAGCGACAGGGAGCACAGATACGCAGTATTTT.

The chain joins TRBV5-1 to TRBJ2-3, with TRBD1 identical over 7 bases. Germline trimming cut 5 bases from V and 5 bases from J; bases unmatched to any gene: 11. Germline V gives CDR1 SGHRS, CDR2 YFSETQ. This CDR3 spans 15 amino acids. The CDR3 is CASSVPRDRGDTQYF. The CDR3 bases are TGCGCCAGCAGTGTACCTCGGGACAGAGGAGATACGCAGTATTTT.

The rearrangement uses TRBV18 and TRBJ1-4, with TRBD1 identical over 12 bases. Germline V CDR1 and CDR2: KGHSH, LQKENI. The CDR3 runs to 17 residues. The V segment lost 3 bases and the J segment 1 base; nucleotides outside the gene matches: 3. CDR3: CASSPGQGAQTNEKLFF. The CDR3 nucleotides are TGTGCCAGCTCACCGGGACAGGGGGCGCAAACTAATGAAAAACTGTTTTTT.

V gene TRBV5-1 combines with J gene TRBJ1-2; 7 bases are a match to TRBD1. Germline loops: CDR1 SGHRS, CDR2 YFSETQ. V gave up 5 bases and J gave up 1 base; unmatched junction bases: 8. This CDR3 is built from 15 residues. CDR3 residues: CASRPDRPGNYGYTF. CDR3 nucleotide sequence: TGCGCCAGCAGACCGGACAGGCCCGGTAACTATGGCTACACCTTC. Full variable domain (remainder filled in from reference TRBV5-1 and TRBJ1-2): KAGVTQTPRYLIKTRGQQVTLSCSPISGHRSVSWYQQTPGQGLQFLFEYFSETQRNKGNFPGRFSGRQFSNSRSEMNVSTLELGDSALYLCASRPDRPGNYGYTFGSGTRLTVV.

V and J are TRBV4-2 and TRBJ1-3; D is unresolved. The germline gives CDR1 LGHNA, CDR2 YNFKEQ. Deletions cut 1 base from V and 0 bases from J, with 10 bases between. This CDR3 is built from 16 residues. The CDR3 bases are TGTGCCAGCAGCCAAGGGCTCGCCAGCTCTGGAAACACCATATATTTT. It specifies CASSQGLASSGNTIYF.

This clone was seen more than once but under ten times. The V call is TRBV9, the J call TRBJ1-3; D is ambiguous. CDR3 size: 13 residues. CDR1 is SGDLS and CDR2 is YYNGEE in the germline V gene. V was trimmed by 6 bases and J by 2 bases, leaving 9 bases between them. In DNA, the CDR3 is TGTGCCAGCACCCTGAGCCCTGGAAACACCATATATTTT. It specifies CASTLSPGNTIYF.

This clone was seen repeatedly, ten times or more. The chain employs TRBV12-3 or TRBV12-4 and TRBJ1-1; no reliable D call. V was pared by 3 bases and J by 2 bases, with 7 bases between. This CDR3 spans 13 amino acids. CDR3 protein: CASSLGTNTEAFF. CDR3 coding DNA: TGTGCCAGCAGTTTGGGCACCAACACTGAAGCTTTCTTT.

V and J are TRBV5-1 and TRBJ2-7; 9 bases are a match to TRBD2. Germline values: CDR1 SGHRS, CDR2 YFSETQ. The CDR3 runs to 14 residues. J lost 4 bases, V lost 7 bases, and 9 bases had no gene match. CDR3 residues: CASLPVSGGYEQYF. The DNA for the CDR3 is TGCGCCAGCCTCCCGGTTAGCGGGGGTTACGAGCAGTACTTC.

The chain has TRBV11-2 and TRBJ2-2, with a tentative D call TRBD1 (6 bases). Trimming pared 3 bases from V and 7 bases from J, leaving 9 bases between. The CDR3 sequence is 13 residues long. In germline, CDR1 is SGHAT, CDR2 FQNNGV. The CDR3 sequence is CASSFGQHGELFF. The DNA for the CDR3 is TGTGCCAGCAGCTTCGGACAGCACGGGGAGCTGTTTTTT.

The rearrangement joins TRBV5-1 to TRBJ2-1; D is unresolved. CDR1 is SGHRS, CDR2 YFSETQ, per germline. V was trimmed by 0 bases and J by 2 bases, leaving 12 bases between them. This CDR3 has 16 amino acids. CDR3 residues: CASSLGMAGAYNEQFF. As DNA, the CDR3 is TGCGCCAGCAGCTTGGGGATGGCTGGAGCCTACAATGAGCAGTTCTTC.

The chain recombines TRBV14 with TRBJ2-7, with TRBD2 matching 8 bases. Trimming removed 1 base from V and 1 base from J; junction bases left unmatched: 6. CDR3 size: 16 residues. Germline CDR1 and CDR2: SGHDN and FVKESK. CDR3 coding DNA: TGTGCCAGCAGCCAAGTGAGCGGGGGTGATTCCTACGAGCAGTACTTC. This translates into CASSQVSGGDSYEQYF.